These 27 T cell receptor beta chains share one sample of origin, sequenced in a study of T cell repertoires in cytomegalovirus infection. MiXCR, applied by TCRdb to the reads, yields one record per CDR3 protein. The sample has about 920,000 distinct CDR3 sequences; roughly 30% are singletons. These receptors lack a known antigen. The sample consisted of cultured CD8+ T cells from PBMCs, taken from culture after CMV antigen stimulation. The receptors originated from a human donor in good health (CMV status not recorded). Some clones in this sample may be carry-over from other donors' samples.

The rearrangement uses TRBV12-5 and TRBJ2-7, with 10 bases that match TRBD1. V lost 7 bases to trimming and J lost 2 bases; unmatched junction nucleotides: 5. Germline V gene data show CDR1 as LGHNT and CDR2 as FRNRAP. This CDR3 comprises 14 residues. Here the CDR3 reads CASVPGQGPYEQYF. CDR3 DNA sequence: TGTGCTAGTGTTCCGGGACAGGGGCCCTACGAGCAGTACTTC.

This chain's CDR3 is CASSSSFAEPPYEQYV. DNA of the CDR3: TGTGCCAGCAGCTCGTCTTTTGCGGAGCCCCCCTACGAGCAATACGTC. This chain links TRBV5-6 with TRBJ2-7; no definite D call. The germline gives CDR1 SGHDT, CDR2 YYEEEE. The CDR3 loop spans 16 amino acids.

The chain links TRBV20-1 to TRBJ2-7, with 8 positions matching TRBD1. Trimming took 6 bases from V and 0 from J; bases not matched to a gene: 4. The germline CDR1 and CDR2 sequences are DFQATT and SNEGSKA (reference sequence). The CDR3 length is 13 residues. The CDR3 coding sequence is TGCAGTGCCACGGACAGGGCCTCCTACGAGCAGTACTTC. Protein product: CSATDRASYEQYF.

The chain links TRBV7-6 to TRBJ1-1; possibly TRBD1 for D (5 bases). The germline gives CDR1 SGHVS, CDR2 FNYEAQ. The CDR3 covers 13 residues. V lost 5 bases to trimming and J lost 11 bases, with 18 bases between them. For the CDR3, the DNA is TGTGCCAGCAGCGCCTTACCGGGACTTGACGCTTTCTTT. Translated, it gives CASSALPGLDAFF.

The rearrangement joins TRBV19 to TRBJ2-3; 10 bases agree with TRBD2. Unmatched junction bases numbered 13, after V lost 10 bases and J lost 3 bases. The germline gives CDR1 LNHDA, CDR2 SQIVND (reference sequence). The CDR3 is 16 amino acids. CDR3: CATRPELAGLTDTQYF. The CDR3 DNA sequence: TGTGCCACTAGACCGGAACTAGCGGGACTAACAGATACGCAGTATTTT.

V and J are TRBV7-9 and TRBJ2-3; D unresolved. V was shortened by 10 bases and J by 11 bases, with 28 bases between the two germline ends. CDR3 length: 15 residues. CDR1 SEHNR and CDR2 FQNEAQ come from the germline V gene (reference sequence). Here the CDR3 DNA reads TGTGCCACCCTGCCTTCTAAATCGCGAGCTAAGGGGCAGTATTTT. Translated, it gives CATLPSKSRAKGQYF.

This clonotype has just a few counts. This rearrangement joins TRBV2 to TRBJ2-4; 7 bases match TRBD1. Germline V gene data show CDR1 as SNHLY and CDR2 as FYNNEI. Trimming took 10 bases from V and 5 from J; bases not matched to a gene: 17. The CDR3 loop spans 16 amino acids. CDR3 residues: CATLLRTGVGENIQYF. The CDR3 coding sequence is TGTGCCACCCTATTACGAACAGGGGTGGGGGAAAACATTCAGTACTTC.

The table lists this clonotype with many counts. The chain has TRBV7-6 and TRBJ2-3; TRBD2 matches 9 bases. V lost 5 bases and J lost 5; bases outside the gene matches: 11. Germline lookup yields CDR1 SGHVS and CDR2 FNYEAQ. CDR3 length: 16 amino acids. For the CDR3, the DNA is TGTGCCAGCAGCCCGGTCGTCGCGGGGGGGCAAGATACGCAGTATTTT. Its protein product is CASSPVVAGGQDTQYF.

V is TRBV2 and J is TRBJ2-1; 13 nucleotides align to TRBD2. The CDR3 is 17 residues long. From germline, CDR1 is SNHLY and CDR2 FYNNEI. The trim removed 10 bases at V and 2 bases at J, leaving 11 bases unmatched. CDR3 residues: CAIPGLAGASTYNEQFF. Written as DNA, the CDR3 is TGTGCCATTCCCGGACTAGCGGGGGCGTCTACCTACAATGAGCAGTTCTTC.

V gene TRBV6-1 combines with J gene TRBJ2-1; 12 positions match TRBD1. The CDR3 sequence is 16 residues long. Germline V gene lookup returns CDR1 MNHNS and CDR2 SASEGT. Unmatched junction bases numbered 11, after V lost 3 bases and J lost 11 bases. This CDR3 is CASSERDRGLYSKQFF. CDR3 coding DNA: TGTGCCAGCAGTGAGCGGGACAGGGGGCTTTACAGCAAGCAGTTCTTC.

This chain connects TRBV6-1 to TRBJ2-1; 7 bases align to TRBD2. Germline V gene sequence: CDR1 MNHNS, CDR2 SASEGT. This CDR3 has 16 residues. Germline trimming cut 0 bases from V and 2 bases from J; bases unmatched to any gene: 4. CDR3: CASSEAGLEPYNEQFF. CDR3 sequence (DNA): TGTGCCAGCAGTGAAGCAGGACTAGAGCCCTACAATGAGCAGTTCTTC.

This clonotype was found a few times. This chain joins TRBV12-3 or TRBV12-4 and TRBJ2-2; D perhaps matches TRBD1 (6 bases). The CDR3 spans 13 residues. The V end was cut by 3 bases, the J end by 9 bases, with 11 bases between. CDR3 loop: CASSFAQGRELFF. The DNA for the CDR3 is TGTGCCAGCAGTTTTGCACAGGGTAGGGAGCTGTTTTTT.

With respect to this clonotype: An end of the junction does not agree with germline; a read error may underlie this. The chain couples TRBV11-3 to TRBJ2-1; D might be TRBD2 (5 bases). The CDR3 runs 15 residues. CDR1 is SGHNT and CDR2 is YENEEA in the germline V gene. CDR3 region: CASSLVGVPYDEQFF. CDR3 sequence (DNA): TGTGCCAGCAGCTTAGTCGGGGTTCCCTACGATGAGCAGTTCTTC.

V is TRBV27 and J is TRBJ1-6; no firm D call. The CDR3 spans 13 residues. V was cut by 7 bases and J by 3 bases, with 7 bases left in between. Germline assignment: CDR1 MNHEY and CDR2 SMNVEV (reference sequence). The CDR3 DNA reads as TGTGCCAGCACAGTCGACTATAATTCACCCCTCCACTTT. Translated: CASTVDYNSPLHF.

The J gene is TRBJ1-5, the V gene TRBV6-1; D gene uncertain. V lost 2 bases and J 5 bases, leaving 13 bases between the germline ends. Germline V gene lookup returns CDR1 MNHNS and CDR2 SASEGT. This CDR3 spans 15 amino acids. The CDR3 spells CASSERPARDQPQHF. In DNA, the CDR3 is TGTGCCAGCAGTGAAAGGCCAGCAAGGGATCAGCCCCAGCATTTT.

In this sample, this clonotype turned up many times. The chain carries TRBV6-2 or TRBV6-3 and TRBJ2-7; maybe TRBD2 (5 bases). The CDR3 contains 15 residues. V lost 4 bases, J lost 3 bases, and 16 bases lay in between. CDR1 MNHEY and CDR2 SVGEGT come from the germline V gene. The CDR3 sequence: CASSSPGNGFYEQYV. In nucleotides, the CDR3 is TGTGCCAGCAGTTCTCCGGGAAATGGTTTCTACGAGCAGTACGTC.

There are many counts of this clonotype. The chain carries TRBV7-2 and TRBJ2-1, with unresolved D. The germline V and J ends were trimmed by 4 bases and 10 bases, with 14 bases remaining between them. This CDR3 is built from 13 residues. CDR1 and CDR2 from the germline V gene are SGHTA and FQGNSA. This CDR3 is CASSSRLLHEQFF. For the CDR3, the DNA is TGTGCCAGCAGCTCACGACTGCTCCACGAGCAGTTCTTC.

The chain employs TRBV4-3 and TRBJ1-5; TRBD1 aligns across 8 bases. The CDR3 runs to 14 residues. The V gene's germline CDR1 is LGHNA and CDR2 YSLEER. Trimming cost V 4 bases and J 6 bases; bases outside gene matches: 5. This CDR3 is CASSPRQGTQPQHF. In DNA form, the CDR3 reads TGCGCCAGCAGCCCCCGACAGGGGACTCAGCCCCAGCATTTT.

This clonotype has more than one count but fewer than ten. The V call is TRBV28, the J call TRBJ1-5, with D possibly being TRBD1 (5 bases). Germline V gives CDR1 MDHEN, CDR2 SYDVKM. This CDR3 has 16 amino acids. Trimming removed 3 bases at V and 0 bases at J, with 12 bases between. CDR3 DNA sequence: TGTGCCAGCAGTTTTGGGACCTCGTATAGCAATCAGCCCCAGCATTTT. Translating gives CASSFGTSYSNQPQHF. The whole variable domain, remainder taken from reference TRBV28 and TRBJ1-5, is DVKVTQSSRYLVKRTGEKVFLECVQDMDHENMFWYRQDPGLGLRLIYFSYDVKMKEKGDIPEGYSVSREKKERFSLILESASTNQTSMYLCASSFGTSYSNQPQHFGDGTRLSIL.

This chain links TRBV14 with TRBJ1-2, with 7 bases that match TRBD1. V shed 3 bases, J shed 5 bases, and the junction held 9 bases outside the gene matches. CDR1 SGHDN and CDR2 FVKESK come from the germline V gene. The CDR3 has 15 amino acids. Here the CDR3 DNA reads TGTGCCAGCAGCCAGGTTACAGGGGAACGTTATGGCTACACCTTC. Its translation is CASSQVTGERYGYTF.

This sequence joins TRBV6-2 or TRBV6-3 and TRBJ2-1; 11 bases align to TRBD2. V lost 10 bases, J lost 3 bases, and 26 bases stayed unmatched. Per the germline V gene, CDR1 is MNHEY and CDR2 is SVGEGT. This CDR3 has 21 residues. The CDR3 here is CATYGPISGGGPGGNYNEQFF. CDR3 in DNA: TGTGCCACCTATGGACCCATTAGCGGGGGGGGCCCAGGAGGTAACTACAATGAGCAGTTCTTC.

V is TRBV4-3 and J is TRBJ2-2, with D perhaps matching TRBD1 (6 bases). The germline CDR1 and CDR2 sequences are LGHNA and YSLEER. CDR3 size: 14 residues. With 0 bases removed from V and 7 bases from J, the gap between germline ends came to 9 bases. Here the CDR3 reads CASSQDRGGGELFF. The CDR3 DNA reads as TGCGCCAGCAGCCAAGATAGAGGGGGCGGGGAGCTGTTTTTT.

J is TRBJ2-7 and V is TRBV3-1; perhaps TRBD2 as D (5 bases). Germline loops: CDR1 LGHDT, CDR2 YNNKEL (reference sequence). The CDR3 runs 12 residues. V lost 1 base to trimming and J lost 12 bases, with 13 bases between them. Written as DNA, the CDR3 is TGTGCCAGCAGCCAAGCCGATGGCGGGCGGTACTTC. Encoded protein: CASSQADGGRYF.

This clonotype was observed a few times. The V and J genes are TRBV6-2 or TRBV6-3 and TRBJ1-2; 8 nucleotides line up with TRBD1. The ends lost 2 bases at V and 8 bases at J; junction bases unmatched: 7. The CDR3 length is 14 residues. Looked up from germline, CDR1 is MNHEY and CDR2 is SVGEGT. CDR3 bases: TGTGCCAGCAGTTACGACGGACAGGGATCCGGCTACACCTTC. Translation: CASSYDGQGSGYTF.

This clonotype was seen a few times. The rearrangement uses TRBV19 and TRBJ2-1, with 11 bases identical to TRBD1. The CDR3 is made up of 17 amino acids. With 1 base clipped from V and 2 bases from J, the junction kept 4 bases outside the gene matches. CDR1 and CDR2 (germline): LNHDA, SQIVND (reference sequence). DNA of the CDR3: TGTGCCAGTAGTATAGGCGGGACAGGGGGGACCTACAATGAGCAGTTCTTC. Its translation is CASSIGGTGGTYNEQFF.

This chain uses TRBV11-2 with TRBJ2-7; D ambiguous. From germline, CDR1 is SGHAT and CDR2 FQNNGV. The length of the CDR3 is 13 residues. Between the trimmed V and J ends, which lost 0 bases and 4 bases, there was a span of 7 bases. CDR3 sequence: CASSLDVDYEQYF. In DNA, the CDR3 is TGTGCCAGCAGCTTAGACGTCGATTACGAGCAGTACTTC. Filled out from reference TRBV11-2 and TRBJ2-7, the complete variable domain reads EAGVAQSPRYKIIEKRQSVAFWCNPISGHATLYWYQQILGQGPKLLIQFQNNGVVDDSQLPKDRFSAERLKGVDSTLKIQPAKLEDSAVYLCASSLDVDYEQYFGPGTRLTVT.

This clonotype appeared a few times. The chain has TRBV25-1 and TRBJ1-5; tentatively, D is TRBD1 (5 bases). Germline lookup yields CDR1 MGHDK and CDR2 SYGVNS. The V gene lost 1 base and the J gene lost 6 bases, with 10 bases spanning the gap. The CDR3 consists of 14 residues. CDR3: CASSELGEGQPQHF. As DNA, the CDR3 is TGTGCCAGCAGTGAATTGGGGGAAGGTCAGCCCCAGCATTTT.